Described below is a single T cell receptor beta chain sequence and its context. The antigen is unknown. Individual cDNA molecules were tagged with unique molecular identifiers. MiXCR, applied by TCRdb to the 5' RACE reads, yields one record per CDR3 protein. The sample lists 75,000 to 90,000 distinct CDR3 sequences; roughly 13% were seen once. This specimen belongs to a study of early T cells in non-severe SARS-CoV-2 infection. Study-wide context: Sequencing was performed on bulk RNA from unsorted whole blood, leaving chains unpaired. Study-wide points: VDJdb matches were skewed toward anti-spike CD8 T cell responses.

The V gene's germline CDR1 is LNHDA and CDR2 SQIVND (reference sequence). The CDR3 spans 15 residues. After removal of 7 bases from V and 6 bases from J, the junction contained 4 bases not matched to a gene. This chain connects TRBV19 to TRBJ2-2, with TRBD2 identical over 14 bases. The receptor comes from an adult who was a healthcare worker with PCR-confirmed SARS-CoV-2 infection or an uninfected control (not recorded which). Sequencing was done on a sample of whole blood. CDR3 coding DNA: TGTGCCAGTATGAGGGGACTAGCGGGAGCCGGGGAGCTGTTTTTT. Its translation is CASMRGLAGAGELFF.